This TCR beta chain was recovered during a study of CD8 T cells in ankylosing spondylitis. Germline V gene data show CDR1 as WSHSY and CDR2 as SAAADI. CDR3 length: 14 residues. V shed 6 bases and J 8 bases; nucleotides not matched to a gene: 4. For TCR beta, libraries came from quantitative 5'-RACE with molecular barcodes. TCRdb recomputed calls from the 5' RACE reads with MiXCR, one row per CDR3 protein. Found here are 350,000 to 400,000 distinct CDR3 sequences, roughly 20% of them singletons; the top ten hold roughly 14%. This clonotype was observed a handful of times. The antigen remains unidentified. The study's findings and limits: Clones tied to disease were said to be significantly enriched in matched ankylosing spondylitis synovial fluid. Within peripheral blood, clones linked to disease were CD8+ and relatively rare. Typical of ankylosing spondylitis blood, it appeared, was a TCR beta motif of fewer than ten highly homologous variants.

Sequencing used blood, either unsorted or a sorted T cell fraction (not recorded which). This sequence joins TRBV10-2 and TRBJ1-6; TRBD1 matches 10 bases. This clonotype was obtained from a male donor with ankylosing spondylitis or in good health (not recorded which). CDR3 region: CASRTGTGDSPLHF. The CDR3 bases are TGCGCCAGCAGAACCGGGACAGGGGATTCACCCCTCCACTTT.